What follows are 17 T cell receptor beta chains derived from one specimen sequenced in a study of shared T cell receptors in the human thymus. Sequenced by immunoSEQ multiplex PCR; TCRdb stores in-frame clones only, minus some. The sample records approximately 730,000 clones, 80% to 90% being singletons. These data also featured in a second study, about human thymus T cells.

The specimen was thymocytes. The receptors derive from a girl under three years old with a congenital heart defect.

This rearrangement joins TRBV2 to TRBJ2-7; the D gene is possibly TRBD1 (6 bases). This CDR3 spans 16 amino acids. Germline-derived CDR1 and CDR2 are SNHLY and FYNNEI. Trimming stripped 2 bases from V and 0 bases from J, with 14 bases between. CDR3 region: CASSEPGQRNSYEQYF. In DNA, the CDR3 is TGTGCCAGCAGTGAACCCGGACAGAGGAACTCCTACGAGCAGTACTTC.

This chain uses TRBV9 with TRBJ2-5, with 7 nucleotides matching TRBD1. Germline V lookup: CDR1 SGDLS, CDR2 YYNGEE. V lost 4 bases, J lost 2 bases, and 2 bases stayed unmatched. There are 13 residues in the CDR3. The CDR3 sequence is CASSSGQQETQYF. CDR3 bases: TGTGCCAGCAGCTCGGGACAGCAAGAGACCCAGTACTTC.

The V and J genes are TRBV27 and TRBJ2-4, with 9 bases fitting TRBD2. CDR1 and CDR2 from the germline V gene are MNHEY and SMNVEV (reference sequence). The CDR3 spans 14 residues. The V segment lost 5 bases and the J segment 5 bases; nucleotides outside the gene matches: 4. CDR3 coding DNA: TGTGCCAGCAGTCCGCTAGCGGGGCAAAACATTCAGTACTTC. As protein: CASSPLAGQNIQYF.

The CDR3: CASRGDSNQPQHF. The CDR3 nucleotides read TGTGCCAGCAGGGGGGACAGTAATCAGCCCCAGCATTTT. The J gene is TRBJ1-5, the V gene TRBV2; 7 bases fit TRBD1. V lost 6 bases and J lost 4; bases outside the gene matches: 3. The CDR3 consists of 13 residues. The germline CDR1 and CDR2 sequences are SNHLY and FYNNEI.

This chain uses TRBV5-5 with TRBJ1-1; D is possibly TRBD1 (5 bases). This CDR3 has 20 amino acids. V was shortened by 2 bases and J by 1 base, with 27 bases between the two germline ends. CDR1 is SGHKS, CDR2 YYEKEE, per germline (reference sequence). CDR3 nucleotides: TGTGCCAGCAGCTTTTTATGGCAGGGCTGGGTTTCGGTTAGGAACACTGAAGCTTTCTTT. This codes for CASSFLWQGWVSVRNTEAFF.

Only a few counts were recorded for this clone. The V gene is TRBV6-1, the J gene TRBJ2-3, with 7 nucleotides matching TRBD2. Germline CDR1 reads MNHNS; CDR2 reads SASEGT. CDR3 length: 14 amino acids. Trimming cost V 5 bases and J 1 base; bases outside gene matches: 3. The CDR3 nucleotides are TGTGCCAGCAGTCTACGGGGGGGCACAGATACGCAGTATTTT. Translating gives CASSLRGGTDTQYF.

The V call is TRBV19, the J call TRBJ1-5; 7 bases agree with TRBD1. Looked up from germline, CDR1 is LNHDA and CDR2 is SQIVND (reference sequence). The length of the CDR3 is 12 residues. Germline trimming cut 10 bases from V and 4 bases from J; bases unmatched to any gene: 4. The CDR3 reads CATGQENQPQHF. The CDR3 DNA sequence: TGTGCCACCGGACAGGAAAATCAGCCCCAGCATTTT. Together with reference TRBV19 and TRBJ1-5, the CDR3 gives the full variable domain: DGGITQSPKYLFRKEGQNVTLSCEQNLNHDAMYWYRQDPGQGLRLIYYSQIVNDFQKGDIAEGYSVSREKKESFPLTVTSAQKNPTAFYLCATGQENQPQHFGDGTRLSIL.

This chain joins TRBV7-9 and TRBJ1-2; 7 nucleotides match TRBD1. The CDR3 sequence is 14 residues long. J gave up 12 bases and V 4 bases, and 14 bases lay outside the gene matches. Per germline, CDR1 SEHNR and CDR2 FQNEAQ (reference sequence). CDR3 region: CASSSGQVNSAHTF. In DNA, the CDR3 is TGTGCCAGCAGCTCTGGACAGGTCAATTCGGCTCACACCTTC.

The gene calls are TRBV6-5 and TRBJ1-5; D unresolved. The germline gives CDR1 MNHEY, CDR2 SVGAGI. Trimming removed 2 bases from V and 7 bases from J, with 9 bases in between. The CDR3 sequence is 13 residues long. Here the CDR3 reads CASSYDPGQPQHF. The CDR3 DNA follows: TGTGCCAGCAGTTACGACCCGGGGCAGCCCCAGCATTTT.

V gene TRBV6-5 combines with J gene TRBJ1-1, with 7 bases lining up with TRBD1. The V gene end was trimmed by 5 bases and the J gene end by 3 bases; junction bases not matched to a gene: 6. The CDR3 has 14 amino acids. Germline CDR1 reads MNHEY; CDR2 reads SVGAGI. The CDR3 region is CASSRTGVDTEAFF. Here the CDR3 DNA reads TGTGCCAGCAGTAGAACAGGGGTCGACACTGAAGCTTTCTTT.

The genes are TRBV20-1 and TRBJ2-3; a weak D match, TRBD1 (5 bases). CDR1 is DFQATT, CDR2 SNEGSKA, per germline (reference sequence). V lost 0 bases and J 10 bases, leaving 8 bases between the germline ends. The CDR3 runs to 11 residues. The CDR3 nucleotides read TGCAGTGCTAGAGACAGGGAAGCGCAGTATTTT. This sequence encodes CSARDREAQYF.

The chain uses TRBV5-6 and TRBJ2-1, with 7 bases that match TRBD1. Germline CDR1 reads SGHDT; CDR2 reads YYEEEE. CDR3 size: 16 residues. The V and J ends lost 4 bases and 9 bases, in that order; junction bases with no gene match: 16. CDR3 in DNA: TGTGCCAGCAGCCACCGGGACAGCAGTAAGTCTGGTGAGCAGTTCTTC. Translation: CASSHRDSSKSGEQFF.

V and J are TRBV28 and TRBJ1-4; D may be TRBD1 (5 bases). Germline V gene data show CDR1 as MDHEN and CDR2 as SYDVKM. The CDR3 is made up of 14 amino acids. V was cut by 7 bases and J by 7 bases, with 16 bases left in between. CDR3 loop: CASTPRRQGEKLFF. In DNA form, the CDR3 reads TGTGCCAGCACCCCCCGGCGCCAGGGTGAAAAACTGTTTTTT.

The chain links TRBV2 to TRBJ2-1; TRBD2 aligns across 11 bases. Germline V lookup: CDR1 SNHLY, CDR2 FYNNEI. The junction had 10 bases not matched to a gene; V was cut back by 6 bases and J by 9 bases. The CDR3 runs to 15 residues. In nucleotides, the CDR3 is TGTGCCAGCAGGGGGCTAGCGGGGGGAAATAGTGAGCAGTTCTTC. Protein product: CASRGLAGGNSEQFF.

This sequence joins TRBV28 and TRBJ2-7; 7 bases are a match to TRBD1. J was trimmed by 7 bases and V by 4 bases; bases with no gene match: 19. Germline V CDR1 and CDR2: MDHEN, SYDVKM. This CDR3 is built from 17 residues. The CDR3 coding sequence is TGTGCCAGCAGTTCCCACCCGGGACAGACGAACCCTAAGGAGCAGTACTTC. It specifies CASSSHPGQTNPKEQYF.

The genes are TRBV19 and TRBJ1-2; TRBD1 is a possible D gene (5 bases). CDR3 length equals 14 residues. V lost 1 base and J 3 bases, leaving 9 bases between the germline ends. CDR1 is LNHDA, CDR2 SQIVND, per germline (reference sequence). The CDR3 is CASSIGGTHYGYTF. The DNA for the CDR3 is TGTGCCAGTAGTATAGGGGGCACACACTATGGCTACACCTTC.

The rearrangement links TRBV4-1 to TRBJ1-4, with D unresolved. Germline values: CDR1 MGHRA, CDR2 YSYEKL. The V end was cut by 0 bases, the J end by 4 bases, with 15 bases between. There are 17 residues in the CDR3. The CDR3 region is CASSQDGWADRNEKLFF. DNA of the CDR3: TGCGCCAGCAGCCAAGATGGGTGGGCAGATCGTAATGAAAAACTGTTTTTT.